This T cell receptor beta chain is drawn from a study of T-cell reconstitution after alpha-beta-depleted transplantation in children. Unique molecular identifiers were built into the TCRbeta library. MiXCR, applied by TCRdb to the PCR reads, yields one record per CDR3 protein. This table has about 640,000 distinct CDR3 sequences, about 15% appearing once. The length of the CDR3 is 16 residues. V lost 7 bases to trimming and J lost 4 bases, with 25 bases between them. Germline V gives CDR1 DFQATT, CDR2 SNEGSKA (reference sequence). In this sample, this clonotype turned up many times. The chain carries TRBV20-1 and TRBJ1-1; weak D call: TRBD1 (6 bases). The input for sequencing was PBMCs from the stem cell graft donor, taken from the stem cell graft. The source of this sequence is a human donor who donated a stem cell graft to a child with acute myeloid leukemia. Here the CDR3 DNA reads TGCAGTGGCTCCCGCGGTAGGCGACAGGCGAGCACTGAAGCTTTCTTT. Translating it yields CSGSRGRRQASTEAFF.